This T cell receptor (beta chain) was retrieved from a study of T cells in Graves' hyperthyroidism and ophthalmopathy. Diagnosis relied on clinical symptoms, serum thyroxine and TRAb, thyroid ultrasound and orbital computed tomography. This clonotype was recorded many times. From RNA transcripts, TCR beta CDR3 regions were amplified. A first-round RT-PCR of the TCR CDR3 used the HTBI primer set. TCRdb processed the multiplex PCR reads anew with MiXCR; each CDR3 protein has one entry. The sample yields about 420,000 distinct CDR3 sequences, 15% to 18% seen once. CDR3 size: 15 residues. Germline-derived CDR1 and CDR2 are LNHNV and YYDKDF (reference sequence). J gave up 4 bases and V 2 bases, and 7 bases lay outside the gene matches.

The sequenced sample was blood. V is TRBV15 and J is TRBJ2-7; TRBD1 aligns across 8 bases. This receptor was taken from a woman younger than 30 with Graves' hyperthyroidism. The CDR3 DNA follows: TGTGCCACCAGCAGATTCCGGACAGGGATGTACGAGCAGTACTTC. This gives the protein CATSRFRTGMYEQYF.